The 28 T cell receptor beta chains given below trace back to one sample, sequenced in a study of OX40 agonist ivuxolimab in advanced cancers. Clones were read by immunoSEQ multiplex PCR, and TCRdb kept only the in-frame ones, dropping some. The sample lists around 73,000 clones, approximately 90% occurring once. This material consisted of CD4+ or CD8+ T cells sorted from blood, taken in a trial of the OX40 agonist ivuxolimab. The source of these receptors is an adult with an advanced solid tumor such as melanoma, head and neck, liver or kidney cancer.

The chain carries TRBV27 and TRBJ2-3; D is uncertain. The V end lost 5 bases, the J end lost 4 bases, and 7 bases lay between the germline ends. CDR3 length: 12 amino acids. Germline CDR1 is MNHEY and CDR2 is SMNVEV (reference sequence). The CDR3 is CASSPVADTQYF. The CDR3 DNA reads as TGTGCCAGCAGTCCCGTTGCAGATACGCAGTATTTT.

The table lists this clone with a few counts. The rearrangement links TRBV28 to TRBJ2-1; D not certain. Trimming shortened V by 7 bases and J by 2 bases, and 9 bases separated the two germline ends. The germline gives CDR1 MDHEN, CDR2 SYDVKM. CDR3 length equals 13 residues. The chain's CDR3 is CASTSRAYNEQFF. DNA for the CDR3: TGTGCCAGCACCTCCAGAGCCTACAATGAGCAGTTCTTC.

This CDR3 is CASSWGSLGGQDSPLHF. CDR3 nucleotides: TGCGCCAGCAGCTGGGGGTCTTTAGGAGGTCAGGATTCACCCCTCCACTTT. The chain couples TRBV5-1 to TRBJ1-6; D possibly corresponds to TRBD1 (5 bases). Germline V gene sequence: CDR1 SGHRS, CDR2 YFSETQ. V lost 3 bases, J lost 8 bases, and 21 bases lay in between. This CDR3 is 17 amino acids long.

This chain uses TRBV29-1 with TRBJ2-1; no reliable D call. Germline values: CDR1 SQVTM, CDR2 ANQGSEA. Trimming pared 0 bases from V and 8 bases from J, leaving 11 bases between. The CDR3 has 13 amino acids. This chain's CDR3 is CSVEEGFPDEQFF. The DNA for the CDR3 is TGCAGCGTTGAAGAGGGATTTCCTGATGAGCAGTTCTTC.

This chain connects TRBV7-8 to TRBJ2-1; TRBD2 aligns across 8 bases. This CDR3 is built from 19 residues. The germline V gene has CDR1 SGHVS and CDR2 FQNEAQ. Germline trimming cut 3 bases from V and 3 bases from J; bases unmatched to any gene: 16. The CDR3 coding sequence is TGTGCCAGCAGCTTCCCCAAGGTAATAGCGGGGTTGGACTACAATGAGCAGTTCTTC. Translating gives CASSFPKVIAGLDYNEQFF.

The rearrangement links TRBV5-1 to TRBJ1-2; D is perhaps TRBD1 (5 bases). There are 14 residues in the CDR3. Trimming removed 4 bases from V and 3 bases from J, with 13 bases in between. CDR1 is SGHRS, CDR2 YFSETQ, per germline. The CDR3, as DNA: TGCGCCAGCAGCCCCGGGGGAGGAGACTATGGCTACACCTTC. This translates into CASSPGGGDYGYTF.

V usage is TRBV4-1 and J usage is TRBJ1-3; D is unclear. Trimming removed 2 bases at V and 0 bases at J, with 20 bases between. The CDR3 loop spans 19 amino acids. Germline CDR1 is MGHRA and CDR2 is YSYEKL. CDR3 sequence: CASSQRQTYEASSGNTIYF. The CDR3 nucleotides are TGCGCCAGCAGCCAAAGGCAGACATACGAAGCGAGCTCTGGAAACACCATATATTTT.

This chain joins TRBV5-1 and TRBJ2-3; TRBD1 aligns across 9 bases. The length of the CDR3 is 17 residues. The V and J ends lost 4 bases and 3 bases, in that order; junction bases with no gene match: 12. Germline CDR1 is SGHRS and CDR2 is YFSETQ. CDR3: CASSRRDTGGPTDTQYF. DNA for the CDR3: TGCGCCAGCAGCCGGAGGGATACAGGGGGCCCTACAGATACGCAGTATTTT.

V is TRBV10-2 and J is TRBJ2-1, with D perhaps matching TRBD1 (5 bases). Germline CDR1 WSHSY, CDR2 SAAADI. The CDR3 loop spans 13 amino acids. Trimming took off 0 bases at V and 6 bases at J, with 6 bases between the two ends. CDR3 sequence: CASSESGLNEQFF. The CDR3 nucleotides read TGCGCCAGCAGTGAGTCGGGGCTCAATGAGCAGTTCTTC.

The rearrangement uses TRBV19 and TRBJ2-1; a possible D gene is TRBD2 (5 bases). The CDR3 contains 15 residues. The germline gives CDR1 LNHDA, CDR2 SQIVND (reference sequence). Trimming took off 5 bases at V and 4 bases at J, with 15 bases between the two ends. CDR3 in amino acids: CASSLGPRAYNEQFF. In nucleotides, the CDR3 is TGTGCCAGTAGTCTGGGCCCGCGGGCTTACAATGAGCAGTTCTTC.

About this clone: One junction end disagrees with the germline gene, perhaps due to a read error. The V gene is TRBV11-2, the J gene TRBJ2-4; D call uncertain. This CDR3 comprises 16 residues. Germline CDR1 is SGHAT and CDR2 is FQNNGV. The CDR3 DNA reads TGTGCCAGCAGCTCAACCCCGGACCCAGCCGAAAACATTCAGTACTTC. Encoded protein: CASSSTPDPAENIQYF. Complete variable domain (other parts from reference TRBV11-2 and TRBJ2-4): EAGVAQSPRYKIIEKRQSVAFWCNPISGHATLYWYQQILGQGPKLLIQFQNNGVVDDSQLPKDRFSAERLKGVDSTLKIQPAKLEDSAVYLCASSSTPDPAENIQYFGAGTRLSVL.

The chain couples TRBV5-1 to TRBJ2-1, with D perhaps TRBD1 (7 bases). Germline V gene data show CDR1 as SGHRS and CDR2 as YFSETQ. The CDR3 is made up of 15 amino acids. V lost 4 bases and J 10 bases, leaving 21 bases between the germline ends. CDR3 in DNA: TGCGCCAGCAGCCAGCGCGGGGACAGCTCCGGGGAGCAGTTCTTC. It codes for CASSQRGDSSGEQFF.

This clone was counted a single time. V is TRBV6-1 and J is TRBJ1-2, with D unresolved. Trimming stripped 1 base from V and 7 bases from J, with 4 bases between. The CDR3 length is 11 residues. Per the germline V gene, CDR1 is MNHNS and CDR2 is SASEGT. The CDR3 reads CASSEERGYTF. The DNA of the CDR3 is TGTGCCAGCAGTGAAGAACGTGGCTACACCTTC.

CDR3 in DNA: TGTGCGTGGGTCTCTGGAAACACCATATATTTT. As protein: CAWVSGNTIYF. J is TRBJ1-3 and V is TRBV7-9; D unclear. Germline lookup yields CDR1 SEHNR and CDR2 FQNEAQ (reference sequence). This CDR3 region has 11 residues.

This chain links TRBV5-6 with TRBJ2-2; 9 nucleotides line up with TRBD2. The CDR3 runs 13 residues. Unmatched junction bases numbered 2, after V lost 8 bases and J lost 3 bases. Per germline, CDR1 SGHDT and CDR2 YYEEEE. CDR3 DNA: TGTGCCAGTGAGCGGGAGGACACCGGGGAGCTGTTTTTT. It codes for CASEREDTGELFF.

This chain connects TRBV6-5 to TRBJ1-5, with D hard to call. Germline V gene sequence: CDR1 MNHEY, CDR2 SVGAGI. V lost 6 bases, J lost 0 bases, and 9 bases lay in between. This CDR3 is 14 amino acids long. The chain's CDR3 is CASSPFYSNQPQHF. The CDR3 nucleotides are TGTGCCAGCAGCCCCTTTTATAGCAATCAGCCCCAGCATTTT.

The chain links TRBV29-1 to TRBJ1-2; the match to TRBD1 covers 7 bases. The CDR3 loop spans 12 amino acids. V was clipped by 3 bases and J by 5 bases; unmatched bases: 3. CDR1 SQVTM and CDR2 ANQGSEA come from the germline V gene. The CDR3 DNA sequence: TGCAGCGTTGATTCACAGGGGTATGGCTACACCTTC. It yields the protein CSVDSQGYGYTF.

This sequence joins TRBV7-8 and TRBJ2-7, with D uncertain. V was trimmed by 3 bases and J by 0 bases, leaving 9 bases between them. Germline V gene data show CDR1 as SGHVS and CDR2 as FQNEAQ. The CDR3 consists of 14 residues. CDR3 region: CASSLQASSYEQYF. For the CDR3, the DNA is TGTGCCAGCAGCTTGCAGGCCTCCTCCTACGAGCAGTACTTC.

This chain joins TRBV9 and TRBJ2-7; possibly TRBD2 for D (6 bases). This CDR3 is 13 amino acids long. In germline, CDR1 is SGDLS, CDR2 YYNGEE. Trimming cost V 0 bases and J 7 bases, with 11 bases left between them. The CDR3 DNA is TGTGCCAGCAGCGTAGGCCTGGGGAGGGAGCAGTACTTC. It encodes CASSVGLGREQYF.

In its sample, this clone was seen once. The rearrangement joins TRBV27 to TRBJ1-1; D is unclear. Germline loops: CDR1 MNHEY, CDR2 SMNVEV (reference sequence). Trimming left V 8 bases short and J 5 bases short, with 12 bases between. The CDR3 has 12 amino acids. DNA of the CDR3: TGTGCCAGCCGCCCCCGAGGGACTGAAGCTTTCTTT. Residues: CASRPRGTEAFF.

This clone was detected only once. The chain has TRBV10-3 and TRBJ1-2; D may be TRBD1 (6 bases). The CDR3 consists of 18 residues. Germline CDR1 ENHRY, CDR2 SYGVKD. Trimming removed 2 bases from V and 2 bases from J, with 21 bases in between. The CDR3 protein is CAISEPLRGRTVNYGYTF. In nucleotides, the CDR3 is TGTGCCATCAGTGAGCCACTTCGGGGAAGGACAGTCAACTATGGCTACACCTTC.

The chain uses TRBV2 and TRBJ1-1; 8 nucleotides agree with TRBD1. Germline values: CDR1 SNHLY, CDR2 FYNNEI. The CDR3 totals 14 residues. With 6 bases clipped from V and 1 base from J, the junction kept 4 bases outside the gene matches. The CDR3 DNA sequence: TGTGCCAGCAGCACGACAGGGGCGAACACTGAAGCTTTCTTT. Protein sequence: CASSTTGANTEAFF.

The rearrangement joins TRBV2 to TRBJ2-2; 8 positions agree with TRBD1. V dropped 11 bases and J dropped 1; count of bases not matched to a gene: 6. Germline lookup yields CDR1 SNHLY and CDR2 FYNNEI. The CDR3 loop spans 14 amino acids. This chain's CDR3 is CASRDRMNTGELFF. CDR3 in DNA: TGTGCCTCACGGGACAGGATGAACACCGGGGAGCTGTTTTTT.

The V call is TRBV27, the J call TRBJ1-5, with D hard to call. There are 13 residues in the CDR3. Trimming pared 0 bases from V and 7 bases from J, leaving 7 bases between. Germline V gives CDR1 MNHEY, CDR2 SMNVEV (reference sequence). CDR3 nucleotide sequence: TGTGCCAGCAGTTTATCTGCGTCCCAGCCCCAGCATTTT. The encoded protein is CASSLSASQPQHF.

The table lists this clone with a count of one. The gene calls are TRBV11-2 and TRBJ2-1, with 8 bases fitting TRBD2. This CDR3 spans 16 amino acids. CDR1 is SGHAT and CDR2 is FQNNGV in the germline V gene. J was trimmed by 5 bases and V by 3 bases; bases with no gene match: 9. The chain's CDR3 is CASSFRIAGQDNEQFF. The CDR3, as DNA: TGTGCCAGCAGCTTCCGGATAGCGGGACAAGACAATGAGCAGTTCTTC.

CDR3 coding DNA: TGTGCCAGCAGGGGGCGGGCCGCATCAAACTACTCTGGGGCCAACGTCCTGACTTTC. The encoded protein is CASRGRAASNYSGANVLTF. The chain couples TRBV27 to TRBJ2-6; D tentatively fits TRBD1 or TRBD2 (5 bases each). V lost 6 bases to trimming and J lost 0 bases, with 21 bases between them. This CDR3 has 19 residues. Germline lookup yields CDR1 MNHEY and CDR2 SMNVEV (reference sequence).

The CDR3 loop reads CASSIKLAGNEQFF. CDR3 in DNA: TGTGCCAGTAGTATTAAACTAGCAGGGAATGAGCAGTTCTTC. J is TRBJ2-1 and V is TRBV19; the D gene is possibly TRBD2 (6 bases). The V gene's germline CDR1 is LNHDA and CDR2 SQIVND (reference sequence). Trimming pared 3 bases from V and 7 bases from J, leaving 13 bases between. The CDR3 covers 14 residues.

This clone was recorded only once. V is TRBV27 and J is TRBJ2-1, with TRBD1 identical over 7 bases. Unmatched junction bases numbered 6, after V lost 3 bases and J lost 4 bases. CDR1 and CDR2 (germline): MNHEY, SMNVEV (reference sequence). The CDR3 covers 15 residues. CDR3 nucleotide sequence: TGTGCCAGCAGTTTGACCGTGACAGGGTACAATGAGCAGTTCTTC. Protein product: CASSLTVTGYNEQFF.